This T cell receptor (beta chain) comes out of a study of blood T cell repertoires in COVID-19. In the original processing: Reference gene primers were amplified, and this amplification served to estimate nucleated cell counts. The method was immunoSEQ multiplex PCR; TCRdb's version includes in-frame clones alone and lacks a portion of them. V and J calls and clone size are those listed in that table; D and trimming were worked out from the DNA. The profile covers 200,000 to 300,000 clones, with around nine tenths appearing a single time and 1.5% to 2% taken by the ten largest. Germline lookup yields CDR1 LNHDA and CDR2 SQIVND (reference sequence). J lost 7 bases, V lost 3 bases, and 17 bases had no gene match. This CDR3 has 18 residues.

This TCR derives from a woman aged 55-70 years who had recovered from COVID-19. The source material was peripheral blood. The chain recombines TRBV19 with TRBJ1-5; TRBD1 aligns across 8 bases. The CDR3 loop is CASSIGGTGPLSGQPQHF. CDR3 nucleotides: TGTGCCAGTAGTATTGGCGGGACAGGACCGCTCAGCGGGCAGCCCCAGCATTTT.